One sample yielded the 14 T cell receptor beta chains listed below, sequenced in a study of TIL therapy for anti-PD-1-resistant metastatic lung cancer. Time point here: pre-treatment sample, taken before nivolumab and TIL therapy. The libraries were made with immunoSEQ v3. Generated by immunoSEQ multiplex PCR, the TCRdb table keeps only in-frame clones and is missing some. The sample yields tens of thousands of clones, more than 60% seen once. Sequenced here: blood, sampled at baseline. These receptors were obtained from a person between 30 and 79 years old with non-small cell lung cancer.

The gene calls are TRBV4-1 and TRBJ1-4; TRBD1 matches 9 bases. In germline, CDR1 is MGHRA, CDR2 YSYEKL. The CDR3 extends over 15 amino acids. The V segment lost 0 bases and the J segment 6 bases; nucleotides outside the gene matches: 2. The CDR3 DNA sequence: TGCGCCAGCAGCCAAGAACAGGGGGCGCATGAAAAACTGTTTTTT. Translation: CASSQEQGAHEKLFF.

This clone appeared once. The chain has TRBV6-1 and TRBJ2-2; D might be TRBD2 (6 bases). Germline V gene sequence: CDR1 MNHNS, CDR2 SASEGT. The CDR3 length is 13 residues. V was cut by 5 bases and J by 8 bases, with 12 bases left in between. The CDR3 reads CASSPGGSGELFF. Written as DNA, the CDR3 is TGTGCCAGCAGTCCTGGGGGGTCAGGGGAGCTGTTTTTT.

The gene calls are TRBV18 and TRBJ2-4; TRBD2 matches 9 bases. J gave up 5 bases and V 6 bases, and 5 bases lay outside the gene matches. CDR1 is KGHSH and CDR2 is LQKENI in the germline V gene. The length of the CDR3 is 14 residues. The CDR3 DNA follows: TGTGCCAGCTCCTTGGGACTAGCAGAAAACATTCAGTACTTC. This translates into CASSLGLAENIQYF.

The gene calls are TRBV7-2 and TRBJ2-7; tentative D call: TRBD2 (5 bases). Looked up from germline, CDR1 is SGHTA and CDR2 is FQGNSA. Trimming pared 1 base from V and 5 bases from J, leaving 15 bases between. The CDR3 runs 15 residues. CDR3 DNA sequence: TGTGCCAGCAGCTTAGAATCGGGCGGGCGCCACGAGCAGTACTTC. Translation gives CASSLESGGRHEQYF.

J is TRBJ1-2 and V is TRBV11-1, with a tentative D call TRBD1 (5 bases). The length of the CDR3 is 14 residues. V lost 2 bases to trimming and J lost 4 bases, with 11 bases between them. The germline CDR1 and CDR2 sequences are SGHAT and FQDESV (reference sequence). CDR3 nucleotide sequence: TGTGCCAGCAGCTTATCATCTGACAGCTATGGCTACACCTTC. Translating gives CASSLSSDSYGYTF.

This clone was seen once. The V call is TRBV6-5, the J call TRBJ1-5; 7 bases are a match to TRBD1. This CDR3 has 14 residues. Germline CDR1 is MNHEY and CDR2 is SVGAGI. V shed 7 bases, J shed 5 bases, and the junction held 8 bases outside the gene matches. The CDR3 loop reads CASTRGLGYQPQHF. As DNA, the CDR3 is TGTGCCAGCACGAGGGGGCTTGGGTATCAGCCCCAGCATTTT.

The V call is TRBV7-2, the J call TRBJ2-1, with 7 nucleotides matching TRBD2. This CDR3 comprises 15 residues. Germline loops: CDR1 SGHTA, CDR2 FQGNSA. With V trimmed by 2 bases and J by 9 bases, 10 bases remained unmatched. Here the CDR3 reads CASSLSRGAGFEQFF. The CDR3 bases are TGTGCCAGCAGCTTAAGTCGGGGAGCGGGATTTGAGCAGTTCTTC.

This rearrangement joins TRBV7-9 to TRBJ2-1; D tentatively fits TRBD1 or TRBD2 (6 bases each). Germline V gene lookup returns CDR1 SEHNR and CDR2 FQNEAQ (reference sequence). With 5 bases removed from V and 4 bases from J, the gap between germline ends came to 24 bases. This CDR3 has 18 amino acids. CDR3 region: CASSPRGVGDNFYNEQFF. The CDR3 nucleotides are TGTGCCAGCAGCCCGAGGGGGGTGGGGGACAATTTTTACAATGAGCAGTTCTTC.

CDR3 amino acids: CASSRGTSVPRRPYNEQFF. The CDR3 DNA follows: TGTGCCAGCAGCCGCGGGACTAGCGTCCCTCGTCGTCCCTACAATGAGCAGTTCTTC. V and J are TRBV9 and TRBJ2-1; TRBD2 matches 10 bases. After removal of 4 bases from V and 2 bases from J, the junction contained 15 bases not matched to a gene. The CDR3 runs to 19 residues. The V gene's germline CDR1 is SGDLS and CDR2 YYNGEE.

The chain uses TRBV28 and TRBJ1-1, with D possibly matching TRBD1 (6 bases). Germline V CDR1 and CDR2: MDHEN, SYDVKM. V was cut by 6 bases and J by 6 bases, with 23 bases left in between. This CDR3 comprises 16 residues. CDR3 DNA: TGTGCCAGCAGAACAGGGTCGGTTTTCATTCTTTCTGAAGCTTTCTTT. Protein: CASRTGSVFILSEAFF. Drawing the rest from reference TRBV28 and TRBJ1-1, the complete variable domain is DVKVTQSSRYLVKRTGEKVFLECVQDMDHENMFWYRQDPGLGLRLIYFSYDVKMKEKGDIPEGYSVSREKKERFSLILESASTNQTSMYLCASRTGSVFILSEAFFGQGTRLTVV.

V is TRBV5-4 and J is TRBJ1-1, with 12 bases identical to TRBD1. CDR1 and CDR2 from the germline V gene are SGHNT and YYREEE (reference sequence). This CDR3 is 16 amino acids long. V trimming: 1 base; J trimming: 7 bases; junction bases outside the gene matches: 8. The CDR3 region is CASSLRGTGGGGEAFF. The CDR3 DNA is TGTGCCAGCAGCTTGCGCGGGACAGGGGGCGGCGGTGAAGCTTTCTTT.

This clone has a single count. The genes are TRBV7-3 and TRBJ2-3, with 12 bases fitting TRBD2. CDR1 and CDR2 (germline): SGHTA, FQGTGA. The CDR3 loop spans 18 amino acids. V shed 0 bases, J shed 4 bases, and the junction held 8 bases outside the gene matches. The CDR3 here is CASSLTFASGGAADTQYF. DNA of the CDR3: TGTGCCAGCAGCTTAACGTTCGCTAGCGGGGGGGCCGCAGATACGCAGTATTTT.

The rearrangement links TRBV7-6 to TRBJ2-1, with D possibly called TRBD1 or TRBD2 (5 bases each). Germline assignment: CDR1 SGHVS and CDR2 FNYEAQ. The CDR3 covers 13 residues. V was clipped by 2 bases and J by 8 bases, with 10 bases between them. The CDR3 nucleotides are TGTGCCAGCAGCTTATACGGGGCCGATGAGCAGTTCTTC. Protein product: CASSLYGADEQFF.

CDR3 coding DNA: TGTGCCAGCAGTATATCGCCCTACGAGCAGTACTTC. It codes for CASSISPYEQYF. The chain is built from TRBV2 and TRBJ2-7; D gene unclear. V was clipped by 5 bases and J by 2 bases, with 7 bases between them. There are 12 residues in the CDR3. Germline loops: CDR1 SNHLY, CDR2 FYNNEI.